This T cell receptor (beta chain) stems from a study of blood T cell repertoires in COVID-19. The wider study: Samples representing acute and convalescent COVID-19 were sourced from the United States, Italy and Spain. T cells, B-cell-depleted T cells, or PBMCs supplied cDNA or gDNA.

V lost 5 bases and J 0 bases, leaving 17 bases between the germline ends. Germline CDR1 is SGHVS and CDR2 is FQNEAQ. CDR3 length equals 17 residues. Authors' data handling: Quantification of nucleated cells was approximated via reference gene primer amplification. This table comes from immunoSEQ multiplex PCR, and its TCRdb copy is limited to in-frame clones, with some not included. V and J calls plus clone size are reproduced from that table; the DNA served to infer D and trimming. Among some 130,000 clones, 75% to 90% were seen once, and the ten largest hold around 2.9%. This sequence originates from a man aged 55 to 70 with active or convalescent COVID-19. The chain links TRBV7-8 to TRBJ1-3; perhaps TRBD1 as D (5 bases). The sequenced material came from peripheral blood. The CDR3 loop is CASSTRNRFSSGNTIYF. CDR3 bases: TGTGCCAGCAGCACACGTAACAGGTTCTCCTCTGGAAACACCATATATTTT.